This T cell receptor beta chain was captured in a study of early T cells in non-severe SARS-CoV-2 infection. Study overall: Chains stayed unpaired after sequencing of bulk RNA from unsorted whole blood.

Germline V gives CDR1 MDHEN, CDR2 SYDVKM. CDR3 length: 14 amino acids. V lost 8 bases, J lost 3 bases, and 17 bases lay in between. This clonotype came up many times. TCRdb re-analysed the 5' RACE reads in MiXCR, keeping a single row per CDR3 protein. This sample has around 84,000 distinct CDR3 sequences; 14% occur once, and the top ten carry roughly 6.4%. Sequencing was carried out using whole blood. The chain has TRBV28 and TRBJ2-7; tentatively, D is TRBD2 (5 bases). The receptor was derived from an adult who was a healthcare worker with PCR-confirmed SARS-CoV-2 infection or an uninfected control (not recorded which). CDR3 nucleotides: TGTGCCAGCCTCGGACTGATACGTGACTACGAGCAGTACTTC. This codes for CASLGLIRDYEQYF.